Following are 10 T cell receptor beta chains from one sample sequenced in a study of cytomegalovirus exposure and HLA in healthy donors. Amplification used 60 Vbeta primers and 13 Jbeta primers. Here immunoSEQ multiplex PCR was the method, and the copy in TCRdb shows in-frame clones only, minus some. The repertoire includes around 140,000 clones, over 70% of them detected once, and around 4.3% sits in the top ten. Sequenced material: PBMCs. The receptor set was obtained from a man between 40 and 49 years old in good health and CMV-seronegative.

This chain uses TRBV7-2 with TRBJ2-3; TRBD2 might be the D (6 bases). V was shortened by 5 bases and J by 2 bases, with 17 bases between the two germline ends. This CDR3 has 16 amino acids. Germline CDR1 and CDR2: SGHTA and FQGNSA. CDR3 nucleotide sequence: TGTGCCAGCAGCCCCGCCCCGGCGGGGAACACAGATACGCAGTATTTT. Translating it yields CASSPAPAGNTDTQYF.

V usage is TRBV2 and J usage is TRBJ2-7, with TRBD2 matching over 12 bases. This CDR3 spans 15 amino acids. Germline V lookup: CDR1 SNHLY, CDR2 FYNNEI. V trimming: 3 bases; J trimming: 6 bases; junction bases outside the gene matches: 6. This chain's CDR3 is CASSEWTSGVGEQYF. CDR3 DNA sequence: TGTGCCAGCAGTGAGTGGACTAGCGGGGTTGGCGAGCAGTACTTC.

The chain joins TRBV19 to TRBJ2-3; 9 bases fit TRBD1. V gave up 3 bases and J gave up 3 bases; unmatched junction bases: 1. Germline V CDR1 and CDR2: LNHDA, SQIVND (reference sequence). This CDR3 spans 14 amino acids. The CDR3 nucleotides are TGTGCCAGTAGTATCGACAGGGGGACAGATACGCAGTATTTT. It encodes CASSIDRGTDTQYF.

The chain uses TRBV5-1 and TRBJ2-3; TRBD2 matches at 16 bases. This CDR3 comprises 18 residues. Germline V gives CDR1 SGHRS, CDR2 YFSETQ. The V segment lost 4 bases and the J segment 4 bases; nucleotides outside the gene matches: 9. The CDR3 loop is CASSPGTSGGARADTQYF. As DNA, the CDR3 is TGCGCCAGCAGCCCCGGGACTAGCGGGGGGGCGAGGGCAGATACGCAGTATTTT. The full variable domain, completed using reference TRBV5-1 and TRBJ2-3, is KAGVTQTPRYLIKTRGQQVTLSCSPISGHRSVSWYQQTPGQGLQFLFEYFSETQRNKGNFPGRFSGRQFSNSRSEMNVSTLELGDSALYLCASSPGTSGGARADTQYFGPGTRLTVL.

This chain links TRBV5-1 with TRBJ2-5; TRBD2 is a possible D gene (6 bases). This CDR3 is 15 amino acids long. Germline CDR1 SGHRS, CDR2 YFSETQ. V lost 0 bases and J lost 5, with 14 bases in between. The CDR3 spells CASSLAGGAFETQYF. CDR3 coding DNA: TGCGCCAGCAGCTTGGCTGGCGGGGCCTTCGAGACCCAGTACTTC.

The chain couples TRBV30 to TRBJ1-3; D unresolved. This CDR3 spans 15 amino acids. Germline CDR1 reads GTSNPN; CDR2 reads SVGIG (reference sequence). V was shortened by 0 bases and J by 4 bases, with 13 bases between the two germline ends. DNA of the CDR3: TGTGCCTGGAGTGTACTAGGCTATGAAGGAAACACCATATATTTT. Translating gives CAWSVLGYEGNTIYF.

The chain is built from TRBV10-1 and TRBJ1-1; the match to TRBD1 covers 7 bases. The CDR3 totals 15 residues. The V gene end was trimmed by 2 bases and the J gene end by 4 bases; junction bases not matched to a gene: 7. The V gene's germline CDR1 is WNHNN and CDR2 SYGVQD (reference sequence). The CDR3, as DNA: TGCGCCAGCAGTGAGGCGGGCAGGGGGTCCACTGAAGCTTTCTTT. It is translated as CASSEAGRGSTEAFF.

The chain carries TRBV9 and TRBJ1-2; 7 positions agree with TRBD1. Per the germline V gene, CDR1 is SGDLS and CDR2 is YYNGEE. Trimming removed 2 bases from V and 5 bases from J; junction bases left unmatched: 3. The CDR3 extends over 13 amino acids. CDR3 sequence reads: CASSVTGVYGYTF. DNA of the CDR3: TGTGCCAGCAGCGTTACAGGGGTTTATGGCTACACCTTC.

This clone was seen a handful of times. The chain combines TRBV6-1 with TRBJ2-3, with TRBD2 identical over 9 bases. The CDR3 loop spans 17 amino acids. The germline CDR1 and CDR2 sequences are MNHNS and SASEGT. V lost 2 bases to trimming and J lost 2 bases; unmatched junction nucleotides: 8. The CDR3 nucleotides read TGTGCCAGCAGTGAAAGGGGTCCTAGCGGGGTCACAGATACGCAGTATTTT. It encodes CASSERGPSGVTDTQYF.

The genes are TRBV6-5 and TRBJ2-3, with D perhaps matching TRBD2 (6 bases). This CDR3 contains 13 residues. The germline V gene has CDR1 MNHEY and CDR2 SVGAGI. The ends were cut back, 6 bases at V and 4 bases at J, with 11 bases in the middle. This CDR3 reads CASRRGVSDTQYF. CDR3 nucleotide sequence: TGTGCCAGCAGGCGGGGAGTGTCAGATACGCAGTATTTT.